The next 14 T cell receptor beta chains were all read from a single sample in a study of cytomegalovirus exposure and HLA in healthy donors. PCR used 60 Vbeta primers and 13 Jbeta primers. Data came from immunoSEQ multiplex PCR; TCRdb stores just in-frame clones and leaves some out. The sample yields approximately 120,000 clones, about 86% seen once. The sequenced sample consisted of PBMCs. These receptors were obtained from a woman aged 30 to 39 in good health and CMV-seronegative.

CDR3 sequence (DNA): TGTGCCAGCAGTGTTACGCGCACCGGGGAGCTGTTTTTT. Protein product: CASSVTRTGELFF. This sequence joins TRBV6-4 and TRBJ2-2, with D uncertain. Trimming cost V 4 bases and J 4 bases, with 7 bases left between them. CDR1 is MRHNA, CDR2 SNTAGT, per germline. The CDR3 has 13 residues.

J is TRBJ2-3 and V is TRBV19; TRBD2 agrees at 7 bases. Germline trimming cut 11 bases from V and 6 bases from J; bases unmatched to any gene: 2. The CDR3 sequence is 10 residues long. Germline CDR1 and CDR2: LNHDA and SQIVND (reference sequence). For the CDR3, the DNA is TGTGCCTCCGGGGGGGATACGCAGTATTTT. Translating it yields CASGGDTQYF.

The chain recombines TRBV25-1 with TRBJ2-5; 9 nucleotides line up with TRBD1. This CDR3 is built from 18 residues. With V trimmed by 0 bases and J by 3 bases, 11 bases remained unmatched. Germline V gene data show CDR1 as MGHDK and CDR2 as SYGVNS. The CDR3 DNA sequence: TGTGCCAGCAGTGAATATGGACCAGGTAGACAGGGGGAAGAGACCCAGTACTTC. It specifies CASSEYGPGRQGEETQYF.

The chain links TRBV21-1 to TRBJ2-2; the table's D call TRBD1 went unverified against the DNA. TRBV21-1 is a pseudogene segment. The CDR3 is 21 amino acids. The DNA for the CDR3 is TGTGCCAGCAATAAGAACCGGGACAGAACTCCTTCGGTCTCTAATCCCGGGGAGCTGTTTTTT. This translates into CASNKNRDRTPSVSNPGELFF.

The chain has TRBV6-6 and TRBJ2-5; D gene uncertain. The germline V gene has CDR1 MNHNY and CDR2 SVGAGI (reference sequence). Trimming removed 6 bases from V and 5 bases from J, with 7 bases in between. The CDR3 sequence is 11 residues long. CDR3 residues: CASSSLETQYF. CDR3 DNA sequence: TGTGCCAGCAGCTCCCTTGAGACCCAGTACTTC.

The chain couples TRBV7-7 to TRBJ2-2, with D possibly TRBD1 on 6 matching bases. The CDR3 runs 14 residues. V dropped 6 bases and J dropped 3 bases, with 11 bases sitting between them. Germline-derived CDR1 and CDR2 are SSHAT and FNYEAQ (reference sequence). The CDR3 DNA sequence: TGTGCCAGCAGTCCGGACAGTCACACCGGGGAGCTGTTTTTT. It codes for CASSPDSHTGELFF.

This clone occurred a few times. The chain joins TRBV11-2 to TRBJ2-1; TRBD2 is a possible D gene (6 bases). This CDR3 has 16 amino acids. Trimming took 1 base from V and 4 from J, leaving 14 bases between them. The germline CDR1 and CDR2 sequences are SGHAT and FQNNGV. CDR3 DNA: TGTGCCAGCAGCTTAGTCGGGGGAGCCCAATACAATGAGCAGTTCTTC. It encodes CASSLVGGAQYNEQFF.

The chain is built from TRBV7-6 and TRBJ2-2; TRBD1 is a possible D gene (6 bases). The V and J ends lost 2 bases and 5 bases respectively, with 12 bases between them. This CDR3 comprises 15 residues. Germline CDR1 and CDR2: SGHVS and FNYEAQ. The CDR3 spells CASSLSSRGTGELFF. CDR3 coding DNA: TGTGCCAGCAGCTTATCGAGCAGGGGAACCGGGGAGCTGTTTTTT.

J is TRBJ2-1 and V is TRBV19, with D tentatively TRBD2 (6 bases). There are 14 residues in the CDR3. Germline CDR1 reads LNHDA; CDR2 reads SQIVND (reference sequence). V lost 3 bases and J lost 5, with 11 bases in between. The CDR3 here is CASSIVLADNEQFF. The CDR3, as DNA: TGTGCCAGTAGTATTGTTTTAGCGGACAATGAGCAGTTCTTC.

The chain employs TRBV9 and TRBJ1-5, with D tentatively TRBD1 (6 bases). Germline-derived CDR1 and CDR2 are SGDLS and YYNGEE. CDR3 size: 15 residues. The V end lost 0 bases, the J end lost 1 base, and 8 bases lay between the germline ends. CDR3 in amino acids: CASSVAGQSNQPQHF. The DNA for the CDR3 is TGTGCCAGCAGCGTAGCCGGACAGAGCAATCAGCCCCAGCATTTT. Complete variable domain (other parts from reference TRBV9 and TRBJ1-5): DSGVTQTPKHLITATGQRVTLRCSPRSGDLSVYWYQQSLDQGLQFLIQYYNGEERAKGNILERFSAQQFPDLHSELNLSSLELGDSALYFCASSVAGQSNQPQHFGDGTRLSIL.

CDR3 nucleotide sequence: TGTGCCAGCTCACCAGAGGGGCAGGGGGAGACCCAGTACTTC. It is translated as CASSPEGQGETQYF. The chain links TRBV18 to TRBJ2-5; D may be TRBD1 (6 bases). Trimming removed 2 bases from V and 5 bases from J, with 12 bases in between. The CDR3 runs 14 residues. Germline-derived CDR1 and CDR2 are KGHSH and LQKENI.

The V gene is TRBV9, the J gene TRBJ1-5; no clear D. V was pared by 8 bases and J by 4 bases, with 16 bases between. Germline values: CDR1 SGDLS, CDR2 YYNGEE. This CDR3 has 14 residues. In DNA form, the CDR3 reads TGTGCCAGTAGTAAAGGTGCGGCGAATCAGCCCCAGCATTTT. It encodes CASSKGAANQPQHF.

This clone was detected once. The V and J genes are TRBV5-1 and TRBJ2-1; TRBD2 might be the D (5 bases). The germline V and J ends were trimmed by 0 bases and 6 bases, with 10 bases remaining between them. This CDR3 is built from 14 residues. Germline CDR1 is SGHRS and CDR2 is YFSETQ. The CDR3 DNA follows: TGCGCCAGCAGCTTGGAGGGCCGGGGCAATGAGCAGTTCTTC. Amino acids: CASSLEGRGNEQFF.

The rearrangement joins TRBV19 to TRBJ2-3, with TRBD2 matching over 14 bases. CDR1 and CDR2 (germline): LNHDA, SQIVND (reference sequence). CDR3 size: 16 residues. Trimming cost V 6 bases and J 7 bases; bases outside gene matches: 9. This chain's CDR3 is CASSPGLAGEGHTQYF. Here the CDR3 DNA reads TGTGCCAGTAGCCCGGGACTAGCGGGAGAAGGACATACGCAGTATTTT. Using reference TRBV19 and TRBJ2-3 for the parts outside the CDR3, the full variable domain is DGGITQSPKYLFRKEGQNVTLSCEQNLNHDAMYWYRQDPGQGLRLIYYSQIVNDFQKGDIAEGYSVSREKKESFPLTVTSAQKNPTAFYLCASSPGLAGEGHTQYFGPGTRLTVL.